This T cell receptor (beta chain) was sequenced in a study of shared clonotypes between healthy human individuals. Regarding the study as a whole: Among the subsets, naive ones generally showed larger estimated richness than memory ones. A handful of donors shared approximately 5% of their naive CD4 clonotypes. Enrolling few donors narrowed the genetic and exposure-history diversity that was represented.

Germline trimming cut 5 bases from V and 8 bases from J; bases unmatched to any gene: 7. Per the germline V gene, CDR1 is SEHNR and CDR2 is FQNEAQ (reference sequence). CDR3 length: 15 residues. As concerns this clone: Its matching antigen is unknown.

A CD45RA-negative memory subset and a CD45RA+ naive subset were separated from the CD4+ cells. Only in-frame clones appear in the TCRdb table, and some are missing; sequencing was by immunoSEQ multiplex PCR. Of around 700,000 clones listed, 73% are singletons. What was sequenced was memory CD4+ T cells sorted from blood. Subset: CD45RA-negative fraction. The sequence was collected from a woman aged 25 to 45 in good health. The chain carries TRBV7-9 and TRBJ1-4, with 11 nucleotides matching TRBD1. The CDR3 loop is CASSRRTGGVEKLFF. Here the CDR3 DNA reads TGTGCCAGCAGCCGAAGGACAGGGGGCGTAGAAAAACTGTTTTTT.